Reported below is one T cell receptor beta chain. The data belong to a study of blood T cell repertoires in COVID-19. Across the study: The United States, Italy and Spain supplied acute and convalescent COVID-19 samples.

Participant ages covered roughly 18 to 89 years across approximately 25 US areas. Original analysis: Amplification of reference gene primers provided the estimated nucleated cell counts. The assay was immunoSEQ multiplex PCR, and TCRdb's table has in-frame clones only and misses some. The DNA gave D and trimming, while V, J and clone size come from that table. This table holds about 230,000 clones, around nine tenths found once. The V gene's germline CDR1 is MRHNA and CDR2 SNTAGT. The CDR3 length is 15 residues. The trim removed 5 bases at V and 2 bases at J, leaving 6 bases unmatched. The chain joins TRBV6-4 to TRBJ2-3, with 8 bases aligning to TRBD2. The sequence came from a woman in her twenties or thirties with acute COVID-19. Sequenced material: PBMCs or T cells enriched from blood (not recorded which). The DNA for the CDR3 is TGTGCCAGCAGTAAGTCCGGGGGGGCCACAGATACGCAGTATTTT. Residues: CASSKSGGATDTQYF.